This T cell receptor beta chain was sequenced for a study of monozygotic twins with inflammatory bowel disease. This CDR3 is built from 14 residues. Germline V gene lookup returns CDR1 LNHDA and CDR2 SQIVND (reference sequence). Study-level points and caveats: There was no support for any single strong signal or clonotype associated with IBD.

Reanalyzing the 5' RACE reads, TCRdb keeps one entry per CDR3 protein, without DNA. This sample contains a few hundred thousand distinct CDR3 sequences. A remark on this clonotype: Its antigen is unknown.

The sample was blood. The V call is TRBV19, the J call TRBJ2-1. This clonotype was obtained from a human donor with ulcerative colitis or Crohn's disease, or a healthy co-twin of an affected twin (not recorded which). The CDR3 loop is CASSYTSSYNEQFF.